This entry lists 23 T cell receptor beta chains sequenced from one sample in a study of cytomegalovirus exposure and HLA in healthy donors. Vbeta (60) and Jbeta (13) primers were used in the PCR. Data came from immunoSEQ multiplex PCR; TCRdb stores just in-frame clones and leaves some out. Among about 140,000 clones listed, approximately 82% were seen once. Source material: PBMCs. These receptors originate from a woman in her thirties or forties in good health and CMV-seronegative.

The chain is built from TRBV27 and TRBJ2-2; 9 bases fit TRBD1. Germline CDR1 is MNHEY and CDR2 is SMNVEV (reference sequence). V was clipped by 4 bases and J by 3 bases; unmatched bases: 12. The CDR3 length is 18 residues. This CDR3 is CASSWTGASESDTGELFF. The DNA for the CDR3 is TGTGCCAGCAGTTGGACAGGGGCTTCGGAGTCGGACACCGGGGAGCTGTTTTTT.

This chain connects TRBV7-9 to TRBJ2-1; 11 bases are a match to TRBD2. V trimming: 3 bases; J trimming: 14 bases; junction bases outside the gene matches: 15. CDR1 is SEHNR, CDR2 FQNEAQ, per germline (reference sequence). The CDR3 extends over 16 amino acids. The chain's CDR3 is CASSLTGGTSGTGEFF. CDR3 DNA: TGTGCCAGCAGCTTGACGGGGGGGACTAGCGGAACGGGGGAGTTCTTC.

The chain links TRBV28 to TRBJ2-3; 9 bases fit TRBD2. Germline V CDR1 and CDR2: MDHEN, SYDVKM. V trimming: 3 bases; J trimming: 2 bases; junction bases outside the gene matches: 3. The CDR3 sequence is 15 residues long. The CDR3 DNA is TGTGCCAGCAGTTTTACTAGCGGGTACACAGATACGCAGTATTTT. Its protein is CASSFTSGYTDTQYF.

The rearrangement links TRBV6-1 to TRBJ1-5, with 8 bases aligning to TRBD1. V dropped 0 bases and J dropped 7; count of bases not matched to a gene: 8. Per the germline V gene, CDR1 is MNHNS and CDR2 is SASEGT. The CDR3 length is 16 residues. The CDR3 is CASSEAPGRGHQPQHF. The CDR3 coding sequence is TGTGCCAGCAGTGAAGCCCCGGGCAGGGGGCACCAGCCCCAGCATTTT.

This chain uses TRBV27 with TRBJ2-1; 7 bases match TRBD1. V shed 6 bases, J shed 2 bases, and the junction held 4 bases outside the gene matches. The CDR3 contains 14 residues. The germline V gene encodes CDR1 MNHEY and CDR2 SMNVEV (reference sequence). CDR3 residues: CASRTTGPYNEQFF. The CDR3 nucleotides are TGTGCCAGCAGAACGACAGGGCCCTACAATGAGCAGTTCTTC.

The chain links TRBV5-6 to TRBJ2-7, with 12 bases fitting TRBD1. V dropped 4 bases and J dropped 5; count of bases not matched to a gene: 1. CDR1 SGHDT and CDR2 YYEEEE come from the germline V gene. The CDR3 loop spans 13 amino acids. The CDR3 sequence: CASSRDRGHEQYF. As DNA, the CDR3 is TGTGCCAGCAGCAGGGACAGGGGGCACGAGCAGTACTTC.

This clone was observed a single time. The V and J genes are TRBV4-3 and TRBJ1-2; perhaps TRBD1 as D (5 bases). V lost 3 bases, J lost 0 bases, and 11 bases lay in between. Germline V gives CDR1 LGHNA, CDR2 YSLEER. The CDR3 totals 15 residues. CDR3 bases: TGCGCCAGCAGCCAGGACATAACAGCTAACTATGGCTACACCTTC. Translated: CASSQDITANYGYTF.

This sequence joins TRBV6-6 and TRBJ2-7, with 7 positions matching TRBD2. In germline, CDR1 is MNHNY, CDR2 SVGAGI (reference sequence). V shed 0 bases, J shed 7 bases, and the junction held 9 bases outside the gene matches. The CDR3 runs to 15 residues. The CDR3 DNA sequence: TGTGCCAGCAGTTACTCGTTAGAGGGAGGGCGGGAGCAGTACTTC. It encodes CASSYSLEGGREQYF.

The chain carries TRBV7-9 and TRBJ1-1, with unresolved D. CDR3 length equals 13 residues. The V end lost 5 bases, the J end lost 6 bases, and 13 bases lay between the germline ends. From germline, CDR1 is SEHNR and CDR2 FQNEAQ (reference sequence). CDR3 sequence reads: CASSVHEVAEAFF. CDR3 nucleotide sequence: TGTGCCAGCAGCGTACATGAGGTCGCTGAAGCTTTCTTT.

The rearrangement uses TRBV7-9 and TRBJ2-1; D is perhaps TRBD2 (6 bases). From germline, CDR1 is SEHNR and CDR2 FQNEAQ (reference sequence). The length of the CDR3 is 17 residues. V lost 1 base to trimming and J lost 4 bases, with 17 bases between them. The CDR3 spells CASSLESFGTVYNEQFF. The CDR3 nucleotides read TGTGCCAGCAGCTTAGAGTCGTTCGGGACTGTATACAATGAGCAGTTCTTC. Filled out from reference TRBV7-9 and TRBJ2-1, the complete variable domain reads DTGVSQNPRHKITKRGQNVTFRCDPISEHNRLYWYRQTLGQGPEFLTYFQNEAQLEKSRLLSDRFSAERPKGSFSTLEIQRTEQGDSAMYLCASSLESFGTVYNEQFFGPGTRLTVL.

The chain links TRBV6-5 to TRBJ1-5, with D possibly matching TRBD1 (6 bases). Per the germline V gene, CDR1 is MNHEY and CDR2 is SVGAGI. Trimming took off 2 bases at V and 5 bases at J, with 10 bases between the two ends. This CDR3 is built from 14 residues. Here the CDR3 reads CASSYRGADQPQHF. The DNA of the CDR3 is TGTGCCAGCAGTTACCGGGGGGCTGATCAGCCCCAGCATTTT.

The chain employs TRBV5-4 and TRBJ2-3; 12 nucleotides match TRBD2. After removal of 1 base from V and 3 bases from J, the junction contained 3 bases not matched to a gene. CDR1 SGHNT and CDR2 YYREEE come from the germline V gene (reference sequence). The CDR3 contains 16 residues. CDR3 amino acids: CASSLRLAGGTDTQYF. The CDR3 coding sequence is TGTGCCAGCAGCTTGAGGCTAGCGGGAGGGACAGATACGCAGTATTTT.

V usage is TRBV19 and J usage is TRBJ2-1; possible D gene TRBD2, 5 bases. Germline-derived CDR1 and CDR2 are LNHDA and SQIVND (reference sequence). This CDR3 has 11 amino acids. V lost 5 bases to trimming and J lost 9 bases, with 8 bases between them. The CDR3 DNA reads TGTGCCAGTAGTCGGGGTCCTGAGCAGTTCTTC. Amino acids: CASSRGPEQFF.

The chain uses TRBV28 and TRBJ1-2; 9 nucleotides match TRBD1. The CDR3 has 13 residues. Losses at the gene ends were 6 bases for V and 4 bases for J; bases not matched to a gene: 3. Germline CDR1 and CDR2: MDHEN and SYDVKM. The CDR3 DNA reads TGTGCCAGCAGCCGGGGACAGGGCTATGGCTACACCTTC. Translation gives CASSRGQGYGYTF.

The count of this clone is one. The chain carries TRBV7-2 and TRBJ2-1; 14 bases are shared with TRBD2. This CDR3 is 17 amino acids long. CDR1 and CDR2 from the germline V gene are SGHTA and FQGNSA. V dropped 1 base and J dropped 7; count of bases not matched to a gene: 6. The CDR3: CASSLEGTSGSRNEQFF. The CDR3 coding sequence is TGTGCCAGCAGCTTAGAAGGGACTAGCGGGAGTAGGAATGAGCAGTTCTTC.

The V and J genes are TRBV27 and TRBJ1-3; D call uncertain. Trimming removed 4 bases from V and 0 bases from J, with 10 bases in between. The CDR3 covers 15 residues. The germline gives CDR1 MNHEY, CDR2 SMNVEV (reference sequence). The CDR3 loop is CASSYQWSSGNTIYF. The CDR3 DNA follows: TGTGCCAGCAGTTATCAGTGGAGCTCTGGAAACACCATATATTTT.

The rearrangement joins TRBV4-3 to TRBJ1-3; D unclear. Trimming removed 2 bases at V and 4 bases at J, with 12 bases between. CDR3 length: 15 amino acids. The germline CDR1 and CDR2 sequences are LGHNA and YSLEER. CDR3 nucleotide sequence: TGCGCCAGCAGCCAAATTGTGGGCGGGGGAAACACCATATATTTT. Protein sequence: CASSQIVGGGNTIYF.

This chain connects TRBV4-2 to TRBJ2-5; 9 nucleotides match TRBD2. The germline CDR1 and CDR2 sequences are LGHNA and YNFKEQ. This CDR3 contains 17 residues. V shed 0 bases and J 2 bases; nucleotides not matched to a gene: 7. Written as DNA, the CDR3 is TGTGCCAGCAGCCAAGATGACGTAGCGGGGGAACAAGAGACCCAGTACTTC. Translation: CASSQDDVAGEQETQYF.

The rearrangement uses TRBV6-5 and TRBJ1-4; 7 positions agree with TRBD1. This CDR3 comprises 15 residues. Per germline, CDR1 MNHEY and CDR2 SVGAGI. V shed 2 bases and J 4 bases; nucleotides not matched to a gene: 4. The CDR3 sequence is CASSYLTGRNEKLFF. Here the CDR3 DNA reads TGTGCCAGCAGTTACCTGACAGGGCGTAATGAAAAACTGTTTTTT.

The chain combines TRBV6-5 with TRBJ2-2; 10 bases agree with TRBD2. The CDR3 loop spans 15 amino acids. Germline values: CDR1 MNHEY, CDR2 SVGAGI. With 6 bases clipped from V and 1 base from J, the junction kept 2 bases outside the gene matches. CDR3 loop: CASRVAGGNTGELFF. CDR3 coding DNA: TGTGCCAGCAGGGTAGCGGGAGGGAACACCGGGGAGCTGTTTTTT.

CDR3 region: CASSPGQVAKLFF. As DNA, the CDR3 is TGTGCCAGCAGCCCCGGACAGGTTGCAAAACTGTTTTTT. The V and J genes are TRBV11-2 and TRBJ1-4; 7 bases match TRBD1. Germline CDR1 is SGHAT and CDR2 is FQNNGV. The trim removed 5 bases at V and 10 bases at J, leaving 7 bases unmatched. The CDR3 loop spans 13 amino acids.

The gene calls are TRBV2 and TRBJ1-2, with D perhaps TRBD1 (5 bases). The CDR3 consists of 13 residues. V was pared by 11 bases and J by 8 bases, with 21 bases between. The V gene's germline CDR1 is SNHLY and CDR2 FYNNEI. CDR3 protein: CAGGTETVLGYTF. CDR3 DNA sequence: TGTGCCGGGGGGACGGAGACTGTCCTGGGCTACACCTTC. The full variable domain, completed using reference TRBV2 and TRBJ1-2, is EPEVTQTPSHQVTQMGQEVILRCVPISNHLYFYWYRQILGQKVEFLVSFYNNEISEKSEIFDDQFSVERPDGSNFTLKIRSTKLEDSAMYFCAGGTETVLGYTFGSGTRLTVV.

The genes are TRBV9 and TRBJ2-2, with TRBD1 as a possible D gene (6 bases). The CDR3 consists of 16 residues. V lost 1 base and J lost 0, with 10 bases in between. Germline lookup yields CDR1 SGDLS and CDR2 YYNGEE. The CDR3 loop reads CASSVSAGANTGELFF. In nucleotides, the CDR3 is TGTGCCAGCAGCGTATCAGCAGGGGCGAACACCGGGGAGCTGTTTTTT.